This T cell receptor beta chain was identified during a study of T-cell reconstitution after alpha-beta-depleted transplantation in children. The CDR3 contains 12 residues. V lost 0 bases to trimming and J lost 7 bases, with 6 bases between them. Germline-derived CDR1 and CDR2 are MNHEY and SVGAGI. The library targeted TCRbeta and was prepared with unique molecular identifiers. From the PCR reads, TCRdb called clonotypes with MiXCR, one entry per CDR3 protein. This table has some 300,000 distinct CDR3 sequences, about 9.4% appearing once. This clonotype was detected many times. This receptor was taken from a human donor who donated a stem cell graft to a child with acute lymphoblastic leukemia. V and J are TRBV6-5 and TRBJ1-1; D ambiguous. Sequences were derived from PBMCs from the stem cell graft donor, sampled from the stem cell graft. The CDR3, as DNA: TGTGCCAGCAGTTACTCGGGAGTTGAAGCTTTCTTT. The encoded protein is CASSYSGVEAFF.